This T cell receptor (beta chain) came from a study of CXCR3-negative and CXCR3-positive naive CD8 T cells. This CDR3 is built from 14 residues. CDR1 is MNHNS and CDR2 is SASEGT in the germline V gene. Through 5' RACE with UMI labels, the TRB cDNA libraries were prepared. TCRdb reprocessed the 5' RACE reads; each CDR3 protein has one entry and no DNA is given. This listing includes 70,000 to 95,000 distinct CDR3 sequences. This receptor was identified in a human donor in good health. Some clones in this sample may be carry-over from other donors' samples. This chain connects TRBV6-1 to TRBJ2-7. Specimen: naive CXCR3- CD8+ T cells from blood. Subset defined: CD45RO-CCR7+CD27+CD95- naive CD8+ T cells lacking CXCR3 (TNR3-). The CDR3 loop reads CASRPTVLSYEQYF.